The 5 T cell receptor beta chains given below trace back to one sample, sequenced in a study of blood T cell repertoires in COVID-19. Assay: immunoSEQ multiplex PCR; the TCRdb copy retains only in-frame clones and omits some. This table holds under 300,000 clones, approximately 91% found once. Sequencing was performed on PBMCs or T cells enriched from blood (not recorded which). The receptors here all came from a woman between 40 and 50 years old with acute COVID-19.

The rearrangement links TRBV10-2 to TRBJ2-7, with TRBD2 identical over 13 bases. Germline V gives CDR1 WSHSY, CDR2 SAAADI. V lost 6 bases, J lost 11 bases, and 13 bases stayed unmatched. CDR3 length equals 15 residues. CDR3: CASRETSGGPGREYF. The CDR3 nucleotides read TGCGCCAGCAGAGAGACTAGCGGGGGGCCGGGGAGAGAGTACTTC.

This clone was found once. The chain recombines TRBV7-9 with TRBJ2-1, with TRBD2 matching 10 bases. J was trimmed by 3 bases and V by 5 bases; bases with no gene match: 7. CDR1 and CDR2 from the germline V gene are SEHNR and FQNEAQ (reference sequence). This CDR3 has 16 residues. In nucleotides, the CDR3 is TGTGCCAGCAGCCCTCAAACTAGCGGGAACTACAATGAGCAGTTCTTC. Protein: CASSPQTSGNYNEQFF.

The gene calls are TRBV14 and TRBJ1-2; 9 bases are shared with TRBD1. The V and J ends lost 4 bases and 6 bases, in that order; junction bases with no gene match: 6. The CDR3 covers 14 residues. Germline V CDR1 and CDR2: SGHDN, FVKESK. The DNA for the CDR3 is TGTGCCAGCAGCCCGGACAGGGGACAGGATGGCTACACCTTC. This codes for CASSPDRGQDGYTF.

The DNA for the CDR3 is TGTGCCAGCAGCATAGCAGGGGGCACGAATAATTCACCCCTCCACTTT. Translation gives CASSIAGGTNNSPLHF. The chain carries TRBV5-6 and TRBJ1-6, with TRBD1 matching over 8 bases. The trim removed 4 bases at V and 5 bases at J, leaving 8 bases unmatched. The CDR3 has 16 amino acids. Germline assignment: CDR1 SGHDT and CDR2 YYEEEE. The whole variable domain, remainder taken from reference TRBV5-6 and TRBJ1-6, is DAGVTQSPTHLIKTRGQQVTLRCSPKSGHDTVSWYQQALGQGPQFIFQYYEEEERQRGNFPDRFSGHQFPNYSSELNVNALLLGDSALYLCASSIAGGTNNSPLHFGNGTRLTVT.

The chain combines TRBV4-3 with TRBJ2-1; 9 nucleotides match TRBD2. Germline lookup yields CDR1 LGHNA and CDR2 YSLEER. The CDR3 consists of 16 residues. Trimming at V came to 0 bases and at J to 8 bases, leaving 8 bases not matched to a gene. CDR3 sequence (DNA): TGCGCCAGCAGCCAAGATATAAATAGCGGGAGCGATGAGCAGTTCTTC. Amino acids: CASSQDINSGSDEQFF.